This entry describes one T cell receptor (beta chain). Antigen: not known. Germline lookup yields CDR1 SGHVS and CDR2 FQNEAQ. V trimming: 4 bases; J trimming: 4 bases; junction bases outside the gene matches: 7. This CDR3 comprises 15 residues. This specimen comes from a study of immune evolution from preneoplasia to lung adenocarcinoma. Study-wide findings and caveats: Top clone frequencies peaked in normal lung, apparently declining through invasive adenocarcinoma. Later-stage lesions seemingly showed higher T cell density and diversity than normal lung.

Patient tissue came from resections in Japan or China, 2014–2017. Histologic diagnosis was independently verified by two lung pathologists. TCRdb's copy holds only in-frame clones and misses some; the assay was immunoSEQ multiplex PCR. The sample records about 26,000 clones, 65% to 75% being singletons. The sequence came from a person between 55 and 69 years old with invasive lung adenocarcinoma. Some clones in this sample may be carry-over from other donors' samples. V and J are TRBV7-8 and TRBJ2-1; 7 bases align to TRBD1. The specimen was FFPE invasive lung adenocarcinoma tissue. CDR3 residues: CASSSRGPPYNEQFF. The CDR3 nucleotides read TGTGCCAGCAGCTCAAGGGGGCCCCCTTACAATGAGCAGTTCTTC.